Listed below are T cell receptor beta chains from one sample, sequenced in a study of blood T cell repertoires in COVID-19. Assay: immunoSEQ multiplex PCR; the TCRdb copy retains only in-frame clones and omits some. The top ten clones hold about 1.2% of a sample with about 300,000 clones, around 82% of them seen once. Sequencing input: peripheral blood. These receptors were obtained from a woman aged 50 to 60 with acute or convalescent COVID-19. Each CDR3 is given with its conserved first and last residue. The D gene is left open where the match is weak. Clone size, where shown, is once, few, many, or a class for clones that have expanded.

clone_size	v_call	j_call	d_call	cdr3_length	cdr3_aa	cdr3_nt
-	TRBV25-1	TRBJ1-4	TRBD1	17	CASSERTGATANEKLFF	TGTGCCAGCAGTGAAAGGACAGGGGCAACGGCTAATGAAAAACTGTTTTTT
-	TRBV3-1/TRBV3-2	TRBJ2-1	-	17	CASSPPLPLSSYNEQFF	TGTGCCAGCAGCCCTCCGTTACCCCTGAGCTCCTACAATGAGCAGTTCTTC
once	TRBV6-5	TRBJ2-7	-	16	CASSYPYRDTTYEQYF	TGTGCCAGCAGTTACCCATACCGGGACACCACCTACGAGCAGTACTTC
-	TRBV11-3	TRBJ2-2	-	15	CASSPTTGSTGELFF	TGTGCCAGCAGCCCAACAACAGGGAGCACCGGGGAGCTGTTTTTT
-	TRBV4-1	TRBJ2-2	-	17	CASSPGQMSSNTGELFF	TGCGCCAGCAGCCCCGGACAGATGAGTTCGAACACCGGGGAGCTGTTTTTT
-	TRBV5-1	TRBJ1-4	-	14	CASREDATNEKLFF	TGCGCCAGCAGGGAGGATGCAACTAATGAAAAACTGTTTTTT
-	TRBV3-1/TRBV3-2	TRBJ1-6	-	13	CASSQRGNSPLHF	TGTGCCAGCAGCCAGCGGGGTAATTCACCCCTCCACTTT
-	TRBV19	TRBJ2-7	-	14	CASSISGVPYEQYF	TGTGCCAGTAGTATCTCCGGGGTCCCCTACGAGCAGTACTTC
-	TRBV5-1	TRBJ1-1	-	14	CASSPTGTNTEAFF	TGCGCCTCAAGCCCAACAGGAACGAACACTGAAGCTTTCTTT
-	TRBV5-1	TRBJ2-5	-	14	CASSLDRGQETQYF	TGCGCCAGCAGCTTGGATCGGGGGCAAGAGACCCAGTACTTC
-	TRBV7-9	TRBJ1-1	TRBD1	12	CASSSGGPEAFF	TGTGCCAGCAGCTCAGGGGGCCCTGAAGCTTTCTTT
-	TRBV30	TRBJ1-2	-	13	CAVRDSWNYGYTF	TGTGCTGTACGGGACTCCTGGAACTATGGCTACACCTTC
once	TRBV7-2	TRBJ1-2	-	16	CASVRGGTNYGYGYTF	TGTGCCAGCGTTCGTGGCGGAACAAATTACGGCTATGGCTACACCTTC
-	TRBV30	TRBJ2-7	TRBD2	14	CAWSVAGPSYEQYF	TGTGCCTGGAGTGTAGCGGGGCCTTCCTACGAGCAGTACTTC
-	TRBV25-1	TRBJ2-1	TRBD2	16	CASSSTWLAGNNEQFF	TGTGCCAGCAGCTCAACTTGGCTAGCGGGAAACAATGAGCAGTTCTTC
-	TRBV18	TRBJ2-3	-	15	CASSPSTPGTDTQYF	TGTGCCAGCTCACCGAGCACCCCTGGCACAGATACGCAGTATTTT
few	TRBV30	TRBJ2-3	TRBD2	15	CAWSSSGRARLEQYF	TGTGCCTGGAGTTCCAGCGGGAGGGCCCGCTTAGAGCAGTATTTT
few	TRBV2	TRBJ2-2	-	15	CASSEDQGYSGELFF	TGTGCCAGCAGTGAAGACCAGGGGTACAGCGGGGAGCTGTTTTTT
-	TRBV18	TRBJ2-6	-	17	CASSPWGPNSGANVLTF	TGTGCCAGCTCACCGTGGGGGCCAAACTCTGGGGCCAACGTCCTGACTTTC
-	TRBV9	TRBJ1-2	TRBD1	13	CASSIGGQDDYTF	TGTGCCAGCAGCATAGGAGGACAGGATGACTACACCTTC
once	TRBV7-2	TRBJ1-2	TRBD1	16	CASSLSTGQGAYGYTF	TGTGCCAGCAGCTTAAGTACTGGACAGGGGGCGTATGGCTACACCTTC
-	TRBV18	TRBJ1-1	-	14	CASSDTGWGTEAFF	TGTGCCAGCTCAGATACAGGGTGGGGTACTGAAGCTTTCTTT
once	TRBV19	TRBJ2-1	TRBD2	15	CASSPRGGAGGEQFF	TGTGCCAGTAGTCCCCGCGGGGGGGCGGGGGGTGAGCAGTTCTTC
-	TRBV6-5	TRBJ1-1	-	14	CASRTAPRDTEAFF	TGTGCCTCTCGGACAGCGCCTAGGGACACTGAAGCTTTCTTT
-	TRBV7-2	TRBJ2-1	-	13	CASSLGQRNEQFF	TGTGCCAGCAGCTTGGGACAACGCAATGAGCAGTTCTTC
once	TRBV6-5	TRBJ1-3	-	15	CASTRIANSGNTIYF	TGTGCCAGCACTAGAATTGCCAACTCTGGAAACACCATATATTTT
-	TRBV18	TRBJ2-3	TRBD2	16	CASSSTLAAPTDTQYF	TGTGCCAGCTCAAGTACACTAGCGGCCCCAACAGATACGCAGTATTTT
-	TRBV19	TRBJ2-1	-	16	CASSIVGMAVTNEQFF	TGTGCCAGTAGTATAGTTGGAATGGCGGTTACAAATGAGCAGTTCTTC
-	TRBV5-4	TRBJ2-5	-	17	CASSDSPRLVVGETQYF	TGTGCCAGCAGCGATTCACCGAGGTTGGTCGTCGGAGAGACCCAGTACTTC
-	TRBV4-3	TRBJ1-2	-	16	CASSQDVIQANYGYTF	TGCGCCAGCAGCCAAGACGTGATACAGGCTAACTATGGCTACACCTTC
-	TRBV6-5	TRBJ1-1	TRBD1	14	CASAFRTGVTEAFF	TGTGCCAGCGCTTTTAGGACAGGGGTCACTGAAGCTTTCTTT
-	TRBV11-2	TRBJ2-7	TRBD1	14	CASSLAGTVYEQYF	TGTGCCAGCAGCTTAGCCGGGACAGTCTACGAGCAGTACTTC
-	TRBV4-2	TRBJ1-1	-	17	CASSQSPGESKNTEAFF	TGTGCCAGCAGCCAATCCCCGGGGGAATCCAAGAACACTGAAGCTTTCTTT
-	TRBV27	TRBJ1-2	-	13	CASRPDRNYGYTF	TGTGCCAGCAGACCCGACAGGAACTATGGCTACACCTTC
-	TRBV11-2	TRBJ2-1	TRBD1	16	CASSSRTGLSYNEQFF	TGTGCCAGCAGCTCACGGACAGGCCTAAGCTACAATGAGCAGTTCTTC
-	TRBV19	TRBJ1-3	TRBD1	14	CASTQDRAGNTIYF	TGTGCCAGTACCCAGGACAGGGCGGGAAACACCATATATTTT
once	TRBV5-5	TRBJ2-5	-	14	CASSYPGGRETQYF	TGTGCCAGCAGCTATCCAGGGGGGAGGGAGACCCAGTACTTC
once	TRBV5-4	TRBJ1-1	TRBD1	14	CASSADRENGEAFF	TGTGCCAGCAGCGCGGACAGGGAAAATGGTGAAGCTTTCTTT
-	TRBV7-9	TRBJ1-6	-	16	CASSRRESSYNSPLHF	TGTGCCAGCAGCCGTCGGGAGAGCTCCTATAATTCACCCCTCCACTTT
-	TRBV11-1	TRBJ1-2	TRBD1	16	CASSPSGWGQEGGYTF	TGTGCCAGCAGTCCCAGCGGCTGGGGACAGGAGGGTGGCTACACCTTC
-	TRBV2	TRBJ2-3	-	14	CASSEAPGSDTQYF	TGTGCCAGCAGTGAAGCCCCGGGTTCAGATACGCAGTATTTT
-	TRBV25-1	TRBJ1-6	TRBD1	16	CASSDPGQGLGSPLHF	TGTGCCAGCAGTGATCCCGGACAGGGCTTAGGGTCACCCCTCCACTTT
-	TRBV24-1	TRBJ2-2	TRBD1	16	CATSDPGQGSTGELFF	TGTGCCACCAGTGATCCGGGACAGGGTAGCACCGGGGAGCTGTTTTTT
-	TRBV7-2	TRBJ2-4	TRBD2	16	CASSLLAGEGKNIQYF	TGTGCCAGCAGCTTGCTAGCGGGAGAAGGCAAAAACATTCAGTACTTC
-	TRBV18	TRBJ2-3	TRBD1	17	CASSPSRGQGDTDTQYF	TGTGCCAGCTCACCAAGCCGAGGACAGGGGGACACAGATACGCAGTATTTT
-	TRBV27	TRBJ2-3	-	13	CASSLGLGATQYF	TGTGCCAGCAGTTTGGGTCTGGGGGCTACGCAGTATTTT
-	TRBV7-2	TRBJ1-3	-	17	CASSLKYRDNSGNTIYF	TGTGCCAGCAGCCTTAAATACCGGGACAACTCTGGAAACACCATATATTTT
-	TRBV29-1	TRBJ2-3	-	14	CSVEGGLGTDTQYF	TGCAGCGTCGAGGGGGGGCTCGGCACAGATACGCAGTATTTT
-	TRBV30	TRBJ1-5	-	13	CAWSGGGGQPQHF	TGTGCCTGGAGTGGTGGGGGCGGTCAGCCCCAGCATTTT
-	TRBV6-5	TRBJ1-6	-	14	CASSLRGNNSPLHF	TGTGCCAGCAGCCTCAGGGGAAATAATTCACCCCTCCACTTT
few	TRBV9	TRBJ2-2	-	15	CASSVGQGNTGELFF	TGTGCCAGCAGCGTAGGCCAGGGGAACACCGGGGAGCTGTTTTTT
-	TRBV6-5	TRBJ1-2	-	13	CASSFYPGYGYTF	TGTGCCAGCAGTTTCTACCCAGGCTATGGCTACACCTTC
-	TRBV10-2	TRBJ2-7	TRBD2	15	CASRDTSGSHYEQYF	TGCGCCAGCCGAGATACTAGCGGGAGTCACTACGAGCAGTACTTC
-	TRBV25-1	TRBJ1-3	-	14	CASSEARSGNTIYF	TGTGCCAGCAGTGAAGCCAGGTCTGGAAACACCATATATTTT
few	TRBV30	TRBJ2-3	TRBD1	15	CAWSPGQGNTDTQYF	TGTGCCTGGAGTCCGGGACAGGGGAACACAGATACGCAGTATTTT
-	TRBV10-1	TRBJ2-3	-	15	CASSSGTFNTDTQYF	TGCGCCAGCAGCTCCGGGACATTCAACACAGATACGCAGTATTTT